This TCR beta chain is drawn from a study of blood T cells in healthy people across ages. The use of a sample-barcoded 5' primer and a J-beta primer mix characterized a second PCR of roughly 6 to 12 cycles. Tagging of each cDNA molecule was performed by a template-switch adaptor with 12 random nucleotides. Via MiXCR, TCRdb re-called the 5' RACE reads, giving one row per CDR3 protein. Seen here are more than 750,000 distinct CDR3 sequences, just under 30% observed once, and the top ten hold 10%. This clonotype was seen a single time. Looked up from germline, CDR1 is DFQATT and CDR2 is SNEGSKA (reference sequence). With 6 bases clipped from V and 5 bases from J, the junction kept 15 bases outside the gene matches. CDR3 length equals 15 residues. These data were also filed under a second study, of T cells of mothers and their children. That paper notes: Per 15 ul, 1.5 ug of RNA was used, with all extracted RNA going into cDNA synthesis.

The source material was blood. This sequence was found in a woman aged 40 to 50 in good health. The chain combines TRBV20-1 with TRBJ2-5, with 7 bases matching TRBD2. The CDR3 sequence: CSATQRAGLPETQYF. For the CDR3, the DNA is TGCAGTGCGACCCAACGAGCGGGGCTCCCCGAGACCCAGTACTTC.